The entry that follows covers one T cell receptor beta chain sequence. What it recognizes is unknown. The data stem from a study of cytomegalovirus exposure and HLA in healthy donors. Regarding the study as a whole: There were 150 or so TCR beta chains listed as cytomegalovirus-associated. Later analysis showed most CMV-associated TCR beta chains appearing HLA-restricted. Using the classifier, cytomegalovirus status was reportedly diagnosed with high specificity and sensitivity.

The study ran its PCR with 60 Vbeta and 13 Jbeta primers. Assay used: immunoSEQ multiplex PCR; TCRdb lists only in-frame clones, some missing. The data hold some 96,000 clones, with around 74% observed a single time. Germline V lookup: CDR1 LGHNA, CDR2 YSLEER. J was trimmed by 3 bases and V by 1 base; bases with no gene match: 9. This CDR3 spans 16 amino acids. The sample comprised PBMCs. This clonotype originated in a man aged 40-49 years in good health and CMV-seropositive. The chain couples TRBV4-3 to TRBJ2-7, with 7 bases that match TRBD1. The CDR3 nucleotides are TGCGCCAGCAGCCAAGCCGGGACAGACCCCTTCTACGAGCAGTACTTC. This sequence encodes CASSQAGTDPFYEQYF.